This is a list of T cell receptor beta chains from one sample in a study of blood T cell repertoires in COVID-19. Clones were read by immunoSEQ multiplex PCR, and TCRdb kept only the in-frame ones, dropping some. Among almost 200,000 clones listed, 70% to 90% were seen once. The sequenced material came from peripheral blood. These receptors were taken from a woman in her 70s with acute or convalescent COVID-19. Each CDR3 is given without its conserved first and last residue.

j_gene	v_gene	CDR3aa
TRBJ2-5	TRBV5-1	ASSLGTPRRETQY
TRBJ2-3	TRBV5-1	ASSLPSGGTDTQY
TRBJ2-7	TRBV7-3	ASSSKGGPTYEQY
TRBJ1-5	TRBV5-6	ASSKAAYSNQPQH
TRBJ2-7	TRBV10-3	AIGGTASYEQY
TRBJ2-3	TRBV7-2	ASSFRSGRRTDTQY
TRBJ1-6	TRBV5-1	ASSLARDPNSPLH
TRBJ1-1	TRBV30	AWGTMDGMNTEAF
TRBJ1-6	TRBV13	ASSLAQSTNSPLH
TRBJ2-5	TRBV5-6	ASSLGGAETQY
TRBJ2-1	TRBV3-1/TRBV3-2	ASSVRQDSRNEQF
TRBJ2-3	TRBV5-1	ASGDRPTDTQY
TRBJ2-5	TRBV6-6	ASRQPGLAGQETQY
TRBJ2-7	TRBV7-7	ASSPWGGNEQY
TRBJ2-2	TRBV5-1	ASSLTGGTGELF
TRBJ1-2	TRBV6-6	ASSPRRQGAFNYGYT
TRBJ2-1	TRBV4-2	ASSQGSLAGGPINEQF
TRBJ1-2	TRBV6-2/TRBV6-3	ASSYRGNGYT
TRBJ1-2	TRBV7-2	ASIRAGGNYGYT
TRBJ1-2	TRBV28	ASSFPGVAYGYT
TRBJ2-7	TRBV7-9	ASSHHEQY
TRBJ2-1	TRBV7-9	ASSLGREPTRNEQF
TRBJ1-1	TRBV19	ASTHRVRNTEAF
TRBJ1-6	TRBV7-2	ASSLGPLYSPLH
TRBJ1-2	TRBV5-6	ASTSTGSYGYT
TRBJ2-2	TRBV11-1	ASSFSDSNTGELF
TRBJ2-1	TRBV7-3	ASSPNRGYNEQF
TRBJ1-6	TRBV3-1/TRBV3-2	ASSPDGTGPNPPLH
TRBJ2-2	TRBV13	ASSPAGTAGELF
TRBJ1-6	TRBV18	ASSPWSSYNSPLH
TRBJ2-5	TRBV4-3	ASSPGQGKETQY
TRBJ2-3	TRBV7-3	ASSPSGGGGTDTQY
TRBJ2-1	TRBV19	ASSKGRLAGLNEQF
TRBJ2-3	TRBV18	ASSSTSGLTDTQY
TRBJ1-1	TRBV7-8	ASSFAGQGGFEAF
TRBJ2-7	TRBV6-2/TRBV6-3	ASSYLAGGGEQY
TRBJ2-7	TRBV12-5	ASGLMSTYEQY
TRBJ2-2	TRBV7-8	ASSLESGRWAGELF
TRBJ1-5	TRBV23-1	ASSQGGQDQPQH
TRBJ1-2	TRBV2	ASRHRGIYGYT
TRBJ1-1	TRBV5-1	ASSLDAGGRGNTEAF
TRBJ1-2	TRBV3-1/TRBV3-2	ASSQDSSGYDGYT
TRBJ1-6	TRBV5-4	ASSLYRPNSPLH
TRBJ2-6	TRBV5-6	ASSAPRSAFSGANVLT
TRBJ2-2	TRBV3-1/TRBV3-2	ASSLYGQGKGTGELF
TRBJ2-7	TRBV18	ASSAGTSGYEQY
TRBJ1-3	TRBV5-6	ASSLGQGANTIY
TRBJ2-7	TRBV11-3	ASSSPDRARNEQY